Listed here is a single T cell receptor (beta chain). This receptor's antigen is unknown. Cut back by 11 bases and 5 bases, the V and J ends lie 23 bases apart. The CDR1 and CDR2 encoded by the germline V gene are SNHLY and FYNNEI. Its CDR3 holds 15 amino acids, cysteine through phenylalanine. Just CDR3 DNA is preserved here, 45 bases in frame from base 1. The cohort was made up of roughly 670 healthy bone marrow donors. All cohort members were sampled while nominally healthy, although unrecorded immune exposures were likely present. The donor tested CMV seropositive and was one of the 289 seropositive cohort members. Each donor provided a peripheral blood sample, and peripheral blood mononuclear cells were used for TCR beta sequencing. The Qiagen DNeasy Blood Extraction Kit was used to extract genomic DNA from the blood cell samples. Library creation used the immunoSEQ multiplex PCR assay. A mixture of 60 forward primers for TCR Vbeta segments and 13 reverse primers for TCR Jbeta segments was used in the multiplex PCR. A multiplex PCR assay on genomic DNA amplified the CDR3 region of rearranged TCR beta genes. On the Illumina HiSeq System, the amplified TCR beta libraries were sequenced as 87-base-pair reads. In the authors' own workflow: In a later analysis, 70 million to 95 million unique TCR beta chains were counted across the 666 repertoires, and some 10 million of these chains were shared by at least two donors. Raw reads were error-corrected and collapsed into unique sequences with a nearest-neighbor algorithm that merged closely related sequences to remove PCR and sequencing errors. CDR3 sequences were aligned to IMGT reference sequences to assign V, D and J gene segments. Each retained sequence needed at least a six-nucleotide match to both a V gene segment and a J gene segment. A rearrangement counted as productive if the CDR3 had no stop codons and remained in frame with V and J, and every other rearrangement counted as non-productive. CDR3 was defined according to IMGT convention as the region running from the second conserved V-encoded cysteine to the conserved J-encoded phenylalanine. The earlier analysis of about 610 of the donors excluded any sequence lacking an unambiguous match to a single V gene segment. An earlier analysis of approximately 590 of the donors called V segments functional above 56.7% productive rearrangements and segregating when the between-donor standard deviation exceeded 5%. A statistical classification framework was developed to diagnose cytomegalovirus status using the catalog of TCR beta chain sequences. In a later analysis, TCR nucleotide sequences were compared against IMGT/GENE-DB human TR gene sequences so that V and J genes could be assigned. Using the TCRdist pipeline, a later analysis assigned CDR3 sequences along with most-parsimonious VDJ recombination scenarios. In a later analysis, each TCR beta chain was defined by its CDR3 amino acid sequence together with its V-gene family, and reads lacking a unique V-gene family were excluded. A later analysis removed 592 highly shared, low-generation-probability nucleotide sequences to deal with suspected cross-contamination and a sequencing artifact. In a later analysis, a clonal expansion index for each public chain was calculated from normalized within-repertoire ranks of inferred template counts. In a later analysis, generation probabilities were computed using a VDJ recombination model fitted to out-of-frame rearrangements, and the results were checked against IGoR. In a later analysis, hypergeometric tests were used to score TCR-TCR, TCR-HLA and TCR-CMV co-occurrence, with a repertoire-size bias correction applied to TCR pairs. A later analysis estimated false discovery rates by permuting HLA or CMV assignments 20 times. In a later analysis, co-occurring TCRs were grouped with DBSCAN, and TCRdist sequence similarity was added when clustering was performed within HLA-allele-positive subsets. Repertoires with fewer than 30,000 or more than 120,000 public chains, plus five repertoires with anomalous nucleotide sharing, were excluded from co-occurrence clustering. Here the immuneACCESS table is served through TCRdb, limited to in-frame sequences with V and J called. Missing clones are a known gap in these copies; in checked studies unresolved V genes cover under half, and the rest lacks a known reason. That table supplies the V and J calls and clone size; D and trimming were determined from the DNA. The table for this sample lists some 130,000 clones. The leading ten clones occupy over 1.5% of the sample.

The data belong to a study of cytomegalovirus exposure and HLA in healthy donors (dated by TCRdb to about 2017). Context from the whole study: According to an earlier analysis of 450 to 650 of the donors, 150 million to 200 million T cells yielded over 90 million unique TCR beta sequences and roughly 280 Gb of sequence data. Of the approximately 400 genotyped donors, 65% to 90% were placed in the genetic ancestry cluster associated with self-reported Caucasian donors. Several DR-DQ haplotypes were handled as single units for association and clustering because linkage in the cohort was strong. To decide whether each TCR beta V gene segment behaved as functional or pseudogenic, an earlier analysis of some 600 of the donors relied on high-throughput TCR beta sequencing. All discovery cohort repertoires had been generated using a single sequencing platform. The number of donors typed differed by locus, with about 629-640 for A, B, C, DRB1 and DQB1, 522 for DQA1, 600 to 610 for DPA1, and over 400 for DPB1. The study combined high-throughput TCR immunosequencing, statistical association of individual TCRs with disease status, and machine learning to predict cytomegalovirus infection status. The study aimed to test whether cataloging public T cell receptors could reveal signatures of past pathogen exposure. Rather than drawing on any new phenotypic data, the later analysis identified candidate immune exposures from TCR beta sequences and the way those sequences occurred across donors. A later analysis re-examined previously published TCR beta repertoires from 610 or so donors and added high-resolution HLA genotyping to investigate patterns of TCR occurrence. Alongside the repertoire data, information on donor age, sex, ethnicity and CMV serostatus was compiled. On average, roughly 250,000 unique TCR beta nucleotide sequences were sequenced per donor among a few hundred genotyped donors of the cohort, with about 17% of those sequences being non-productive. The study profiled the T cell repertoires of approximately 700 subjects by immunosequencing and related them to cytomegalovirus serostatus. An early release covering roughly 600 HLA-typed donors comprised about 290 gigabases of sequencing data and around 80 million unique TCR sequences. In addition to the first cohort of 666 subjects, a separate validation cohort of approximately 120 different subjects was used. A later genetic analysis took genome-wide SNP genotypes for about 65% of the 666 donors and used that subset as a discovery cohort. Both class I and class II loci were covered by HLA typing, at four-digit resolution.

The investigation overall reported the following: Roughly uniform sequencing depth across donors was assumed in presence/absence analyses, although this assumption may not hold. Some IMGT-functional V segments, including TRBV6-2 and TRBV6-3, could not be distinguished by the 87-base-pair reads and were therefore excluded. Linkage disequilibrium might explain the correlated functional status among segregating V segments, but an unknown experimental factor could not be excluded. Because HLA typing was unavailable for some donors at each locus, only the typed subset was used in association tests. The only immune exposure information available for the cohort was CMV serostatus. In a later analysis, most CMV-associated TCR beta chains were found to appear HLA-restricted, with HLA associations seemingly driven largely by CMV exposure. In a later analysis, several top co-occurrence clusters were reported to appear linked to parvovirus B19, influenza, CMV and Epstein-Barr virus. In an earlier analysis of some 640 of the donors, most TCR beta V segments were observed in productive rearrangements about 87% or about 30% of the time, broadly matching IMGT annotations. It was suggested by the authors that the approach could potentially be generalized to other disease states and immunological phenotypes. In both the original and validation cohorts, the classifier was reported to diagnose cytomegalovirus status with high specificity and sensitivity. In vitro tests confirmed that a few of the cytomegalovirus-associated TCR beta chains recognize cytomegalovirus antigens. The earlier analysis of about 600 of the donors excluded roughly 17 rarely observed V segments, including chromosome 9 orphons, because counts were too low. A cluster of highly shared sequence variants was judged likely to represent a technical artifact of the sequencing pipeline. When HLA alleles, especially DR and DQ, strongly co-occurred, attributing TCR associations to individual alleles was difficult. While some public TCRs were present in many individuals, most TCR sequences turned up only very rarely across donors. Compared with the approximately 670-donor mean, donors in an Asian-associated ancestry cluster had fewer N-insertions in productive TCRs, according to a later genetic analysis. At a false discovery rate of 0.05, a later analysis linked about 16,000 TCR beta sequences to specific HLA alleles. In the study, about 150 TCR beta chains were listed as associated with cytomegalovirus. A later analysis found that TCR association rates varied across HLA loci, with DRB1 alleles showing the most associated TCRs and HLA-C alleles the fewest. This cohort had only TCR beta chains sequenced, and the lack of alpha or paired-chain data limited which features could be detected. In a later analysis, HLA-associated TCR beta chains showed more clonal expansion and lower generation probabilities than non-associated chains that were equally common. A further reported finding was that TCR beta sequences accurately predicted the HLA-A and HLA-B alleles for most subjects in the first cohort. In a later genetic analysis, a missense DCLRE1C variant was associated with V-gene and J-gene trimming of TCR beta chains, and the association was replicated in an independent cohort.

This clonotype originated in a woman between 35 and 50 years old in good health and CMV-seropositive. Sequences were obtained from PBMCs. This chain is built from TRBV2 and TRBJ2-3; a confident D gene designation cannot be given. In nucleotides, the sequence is TGTGCCGGCTCCCCCGAGCTAGTTTATATAGATACGCAGTATTTT. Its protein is CAGSPELVYIDTQYF.